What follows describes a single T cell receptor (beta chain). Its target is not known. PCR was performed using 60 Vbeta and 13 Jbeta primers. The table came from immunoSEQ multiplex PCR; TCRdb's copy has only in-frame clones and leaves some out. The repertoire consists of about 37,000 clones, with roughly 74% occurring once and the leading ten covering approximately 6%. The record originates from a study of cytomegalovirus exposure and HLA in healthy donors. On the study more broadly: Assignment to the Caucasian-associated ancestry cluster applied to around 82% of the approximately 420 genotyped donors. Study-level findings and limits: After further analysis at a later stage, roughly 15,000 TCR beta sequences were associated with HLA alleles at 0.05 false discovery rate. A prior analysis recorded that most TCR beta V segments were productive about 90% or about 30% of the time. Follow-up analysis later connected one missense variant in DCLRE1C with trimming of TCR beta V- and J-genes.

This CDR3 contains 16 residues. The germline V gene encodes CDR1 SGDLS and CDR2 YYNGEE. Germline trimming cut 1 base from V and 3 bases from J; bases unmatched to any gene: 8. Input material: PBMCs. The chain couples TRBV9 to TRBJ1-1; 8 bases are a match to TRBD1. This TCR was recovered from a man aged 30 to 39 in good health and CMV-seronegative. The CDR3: CASSVSGQGLYTEAFF. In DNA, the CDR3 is TGTGCCAGCAGCGTAAGCGGACAGGGTCTGTACACTGAAGCTTTCTTT.